The clone carrying this TCR beta chain was counted many times. Its antigen is not identified. General observations from the study: In terms of TCR gene usage, tumor memory CD4+ T cells clustered together with blood and lymph node memory CD4+ cells, as well as with lymph node naive CD4+ cells. Tumor-infiltrating Treg TCR alpha and beta sequences overlapped most with tumor naive CD4+ T cells, then blood naive.

The TRBV12-4/TRBJ1-2 clonotypes were amplified using barcode primers with ligated adaptors. TCRdb passed the multiplex PCR reads through MiXCR, listing each CDR3 protein once. Of around 300 distinct CDR3 sequences listed, roughly 18% were seen once; the top ten hold roughly 60%. The CDR3 contains 16 residues. Losses at the gene ends were 2 bases for V and 2 bases for J; bases not matched to a gene: 6. This TCR derives from a female donor with breast cancer. The sample consisted of memory CD4+ T cells sorted from blood. Sample subset: memory CD4+ T cells, CD4+CD45RO+CD25-. The chain uses TRBV12-3 or TRBV12-4 and TRBJ1-2, with 9 bases that match TRBD1. The CDR3 region is CASSLSGTGCNYGYTF. CDR3 nucleotides: TGTGCCAGCAGTTTAAGTGGGACAGGGTGCAACTATGGCTACACCTTC.